One T cell receptor beta chain is described in this entry. The authors' processing: For nucleated cells, counts were estimated from reference gene primer amplification. TCRdb's table, derived via immunoSEQ multiplex PCR, lists solely in-frame clones and lacks some. V and J calls and clone size come straight from that table; D and trimming were deduced from the DNA. The table shows roughly 120,000 clones, with approximately 81% occurring only once. These data come from a study of blood T cell repertoires in COVID-19. About the research overall: The samples span acute and convalescent COVID-19 from the United States, Italy and Spain.

This CDR3 spans 15 amino acids. Per the germline V gene, CDR1 is KGHSH and CDR2 is LQKENI. V was pared by 1 base and J by 4 bases, with 4 bases of the junction left unmatched. Sequenced sample: peripheral blood. The genes are TRBV18 and TRBJ1-1; 9 bases align to TRBD1. This clonotype originated in a middle-aged man with acute or convalescent COVID-19. CDR3 sequence: CASSPQETGGTEAFF. As DNA, the CDR3 is TGTGCCAGCTCACCACAAGAGACAGGGGGCACTGAAGCTTTCTTT.